The 10 T cell receptor beta chains below come from one sample, sequenced in a study of memory CD4+ T cells and cytomegalovirus serostatus. Single viable CD3+CD4+CD8-CD45RO+ cells were sorted as the memory CD4+ T cells. TCRdb's copy holds only in-frame clones and misses some; the assay was immunoSEQ multiplex PCR. The table records more than 55,000 clones, 80% to 85% of them present only once. Sequencing was carried out using memory CD4+ T cells from blood. Receptors were obtained from an adult in good health and CMV-seronegative.

The chain couples TRBV7-2 to TRBJ2-7; TRBD2 matches at 7 bases. Germline V gives CDR1 SGHTA, CDR2 FQGNSA. The CDR3 is 16 amino acids. V gave up 1 base and J gave up 3 bases; unmatched junction bases: 9. This chain's CDR3 is CASSLGGSGAFYEQYF. The CDR3 DNA reads as TGTGCCAGCAGCTTAGGCGGGAGCGGGGCCTTCTACGAGCAGTACTTC.

As to this clone: A junction end diverges from the germline sequence, so it may reflect a read error. J is TRBJ2-5 and V is TRBV7-9; D unresolved. Germline V lookup: CDR1 SEHNR, CDR2 FQNEAQ (reference sequence). The CDR3 covers 14 residues. The CDR3 bases are TGTGCCAGCAGCTTATCTTGGAGCCAAGAGACCCGGTACTTC. Translation: CASSLSWSQETRYF. Variable domain in full (rest from reference TRBV7-9 and TRBJ2-5): DTGVSQNPRHKITKRGQNVTFRCDPISEHNRLYWYRQTLGQGPEFLTYFQNEAQLEKSRLLSDRFSAERPKGSFSTLEIQRTEQGDSAMYLCASSLSWSQETRYFGPGTRLLVL.

The rearrangement joins TRBV7-6 to TRBJ1-1, with D possibly matching TRBD1 (6 bases). V dropped 5 bases and J dropped 8 bases, with 15 bases sitting between them. The CDR3 spans 13 residues. Germline V gene data show CDR1 as SGHVS and CDR2 as FNYEAQ. In DNA, the CDR3 is TGTGCCAGCAGCCTAAACAGGGATAGGGAAGCTTTCTTT. It translates to CASSLNRDREAFF.

The chain couples TRBV27 to TRBJ1-1; D unresolved. Germline V CDR1 and CDR2: MNHEY, SMNVEV (reference sequence). The V gene lost 8 bases and the J gene lost 3 bases, with 16 bases spanning the gap. This CDR3 contains 14 residues. The CDR3 DNA is TGTGCCAGCCACCGGGATCCAAATCACACTGAAGCTTTCTTT. Amino acids: CASHRDPNHTEAFF.

This clone was picked up a small number of times. The genes are TRBV5-1 and TRBJ2-7; the match to TRBD1 covers 8 bases. After removal of 4 bases from V and 6 bases from J, the junction contained 6 bases not matched to a gene. Germline V gives CDR1 SGHRS, CDR2 YFSETQ. There are 13 residues in the CDR3. The CDR3 sequence: CASSTRQGLEQYF. The CDR3 DNA reads TGCGCCAGCAGCACACGACAGGGGCTCGAGCAGTACTTC.

J is TRBJ1-6 and V is TRBV7-8, with no clear D. CDR1 SGHVS and CDR2 FQNEAQ come from the germline V gene. The CDR3 is 14 residues long. Trimming took 5 bases from V and 5 from J, leaving 10 bases between them. As DNA, the CDR3 is TGTGCCAGCAGCCCTCGGATGAATAATTCACCCCTCCACTTT. Encoded protein: CASSPRMNNSPLHF.

Only a few counts were recorded for this clone. V and J are TRBV29-1 and TRBJ1-1; 9 nucleotides align to TRBD1. The CDR3 is 12 amino acids. Germline assignment: CDR1 SQVTM and CDR2 ANQGSEA. Trimming at V came to 6 bases and at J to 1 base, leaving 0 bases not matched to a gene. CDR3 in amino acids: CSVDRGNTEAFF. As DNA, the CDR3 is TGCAGCGTGGACAGGGGGAACACTGAAGCTTTCTTT.

The chain links TRBV30 to TRBJ1-3; maybe TRBD1 (5 bases). Trimming shortened V by 0 bases and J by 6 bases, and 6 bases separated the two germline ends. Germline V gene lookup returns CDR1 GTSNPN and CDR2 SVGIG (reference sequence). This CDR3 has 12 residues. The CDR3 DNA sequence: TGTGCCTGGAGTGTAGGGGTAAACACCATATATTTT. It specifies CAWSVGVNTIYF.

This clone was observed a handful of times. The chain employs TRBV5-4 and TRBJ1-2, with no clear D. This CDR3 spans 13 amino acids. Trimming removed 6 bases at V and 0 bases at J, with 9 bases between. Per germline, CDR1 SGHNT and CDR2 YYREEE (reference sequence). CDR3 amino acids: CASTRVSNYGYTF. CDR3 sequence (DNA): TGTGCCAGCACAAGAGTGTCTAACTATGGCTACACCTTC.

This clone has more than one count but fewer than ten. The chain uses TRBV9 and TRBJ2-2; no firm D call. CDR1 is SGDLS and CDR2 is YYNGEE in the germline V gene. Trimming took 0 bases from V and 4 from J, leaving 10 bases between them. The CDR3 length is 15 residues. The CDR3: CASSVDKVGTGELFF. The CDR3 nucleotides read TGTGCCAGCAGCGTAGATAAGGTCGGCACCGGGGAGCTGTTTTTT.